The 17 T cell receptor beta chains presented below share a single source sample, sequenced in a study of cytomegalovirus exposure and HLA in healthy donors. PCR was performed using 60 Vbeta and 13 Jbeta primers. Some clones are missing from TCRdb's copy, which holds only in-frame ones; the method was immunoSEQ multiplex PCR. The data show about 67,000 clones, with roughly nine tenths seen just once and 12% held by the top ten. What was sequenced was PBMCs. Receptors originate from a woman in her twenties or thirties in good health and CMV-seropositive.

About this clone: Compared with germline, one end of the junction differs, possibly owing to a read error. The chain joins TRBV5-4 to TRBJ2-7, with a tentative D call TRBD2 (6 bases). CDR3 length: 15 residues. Germline CDR1 and CDR2: SGHNT and YYREEE (reference sequence). CDR3 in amino acids: CASSLVGGRSYEQYF. The CDR3 nucleotides are TGTGCCAGCAGCTTGGTAGGTGGGAGGTCCTATGAGCAGTACTTC.

The chain is built from TRBV18 and TRBJ2-3; 8 nucleotides match TRBD2. Germline V gene data show CDR1 as KGHSH and CDR2 as LQKENI. The CDR3 sequence is 17 residues long. V lost 0 bases and J lost 2; bases outside the gene matches: 7. The CDR3 loop reads CASSPPLLGRDTDTQYF. Here the CDR3 DNA reads TGTGCCAGCTCACCACCGCTCCTCGGGAGGGACACAGATACGCAGTATTTT.

V is TRBV30 and J is TRBJ1-5; 7 bases align to TRBD1. This CDR3 is built from 14 residues. With 1 base clipped from V and 9 bases from J, the junction kept 9 bases outside the gene matches. Germline V CDR1 and CDR2: GTSNPN, SVGIG (reference sequence). The CDR3 DNA sequence: TGTGCCTGGAGTGCGGGGACAGCCGACACGCCCCAGCATTTT. Translation: CAWSAGTADTPQHF.

The J gene is TRBJ1-5, the V gene TRBV21-1; the D call in the table, TRBD1, was not verified against the DNA. TRBV21-1 is listed as a pseudogene. This CDR3 has 18 residues. CDR3 nucleotide sequence: TGTGCCAGCAGCCCGCAAAAGACAGGGACCGATAGCAATCAGCCCCAGCATTTT. The encoded protein is CASSPQKTGTDSNQPQHF.

V is TRBV5-1 and J is TRBJ1-1; D is uncertain. V was pared by 6 bases and J by 5 bases, with 14 bases between. Germline CDR1 and CDR2: SGHRS and YFSETQ. The length of the CDR3 is 13 residues. DNA of the CDR3: TGCGCCAGCAACGCACGGGTTGGGACTGAAGCTTTCTTT. Amino acids: CASNARVGTEAFF.

This chain uses TRBV25-1 with TRBJ1-2; 7 bases fit TRBD1. CDR1 and CDR2 (germline): MGHDK, SYGVNS. The CDR3 sequence is 13 residues long. The V and J ends lost 2 bases and 6 bases, in that order; junction bases with no gene match: 3. The CDR3 DNA sequence: TGTGCCAGCAGTGAACAGGGGGGCCATGGCTACACCTTC. It yields the protein CASSEQGGHGYTF.

This clone was detected a few times. The junction departs from germline at one end; a sequencing error may be responsible. The chain couples TRBV7-9 to TRBJ2-1, with TRBD2 identical over 9 bases. This CDR3 has 14 amino acids. Germline-derived CDR1 and CDR2 are SEHNR and FQNEAQ (reference sequence). CDR3: CASSLEGSGGSRLF. The DNA of the CDR3 is TGTGCCAGCAGCTTAGAGGGTAGCGGGGGCTCTCGACTCTTC. Full variable domain (missing parts from reference TRBV7-9 and TRBJ2-1): DTGVSQNPRHKITKRGQNVTFRCDPISEHNRLYWYRQTLGQGPEFLTYFQNEAQLEKSRLLSDRFSAERPKGSFSTLEIQRTEQGDSAMYLCASSLEGSGGSRLFGPGTRLTVL.

This clone was observed once. The chain is built from TRBV5-6 and TRBJ1-1; TRBD1 matches 10 bases. The CDR3 is 13 amino acids. Losses at the gene ends were 3 bases for V and 8 bases for J; bases not matched to a gene: 4. Germline V CDR1 and CDR2: SGHDT, YYEEEE. CDR3 in DNA: TGTGCCAGCAGCTGGACAGGGGGATTAGAAGCTTTCTTT. Its translation is CASSWTGGLEAFF.

The V call is TRBV28, the J call TRBJ2-1; 8 bases match TRBD1. CDR1 is MDHEN, CDR2 SYDVKM, per germline. There are 15 residues in the CDR3. V shed 6 bases, J shed 0 bases, and the junction held 4 bases outside the gene matches. The CDR3 spells CASSRQGSSYNEQFF. CDR3 in DNA: TGTGCCAGCAGCAGACAGGGGAGCTCCTACAATGAGCAGTTCTTC. The variable domain in full, with the rest retrieved from reference TRBV28 and TRBJ2-1, is DVKVTQSSRYLVKRTGEKVFLECVQDMDHENMFWYRQDPGLGLRLIYFSYDVKMKEKGDIPEGYSVSREKKERFSLILESASTNQTSMYLCASSRQGSSYNEQFFGPGTRLTVL.

This chain connects TRBV5-1 to TRBJ2-2; TRBD1 matches 8 bases. V lost 3 bases, J lost 1 base, and 5 bases stayed unmatched. Germline lookup yields CDR1 SGHRS and CDR2 YFSETQ. This CDR3 spans 16 amino acids. CDR3 region: CASSSWDRRNTGELFF. DNA of the CDR3: TGCGCCAGCAGCTCCTGGGACAGGAGGAACACCGGGGAGCTGTTTTTT.

V is TRBV11-3 and J is TRBJ2-1, with TRBD2 matching 8 bases. Germline V lookup: CDR1 SGHNT, CDR2 YENEEA. The ends lost 3 bases at V and 5 bases at J; junction bases unmatched: 3. The CDR3 extends over 14 amino acids. CDR3 residues: CASSFSGIHNEQFF. CDR3 DNA: TGTGCCAGCAGCTTTAGCGGGATCCACAATGAGCAGTTCTTC.

DNA for the CDR3: TGTGCCAGCAGCTTAGGGTCGGGAGGGCCCGGAGAGACCCAGTACTTC. Its translation: CASSLGSGGPGETQYF. V usage is TRBV7-6 and J usage is TRBJ2-5; 8 bases map to TRBD2. The CDR3 sequence is 16 residues long. CDR1 is SGHVS and CDR2 is FNYEAQ in the germline V gene. J gave up 4 bases and V 1 base, and 8 bases lay outside the gene matches. Based on the CDR3 plus reference TRBV7-6 and TRBJ2-5, the full variable domain is GAGVSQSPRYKVTKRGQDVALRCDPISGHVSLYWYRQALGQGPEFLTYFNYEAQQDKSGLPNDRFSAERPEGSISTLTIQRTEQRDSAMYRCASSLGSGGPGETQYFGPGTRLLVL.

The CDR3 DNA reads as TGTGCCAGCAGCTTGACTAGCGGGGGCGGGGTCCAAGAGACCCAGTACTTC. Amino acid sequence: CASSLTSGGGVQETQYF. The gene calls are TRBV7-9 and TRBJ2-5, with TRBD2 matching over 12 bases. Germline lookup yields CDR1 SEHNR and CDR2 FQNEAQ (reference sequence). The J segment lost 1 base and the V segment lost 3 bases, leaving 6 bases of the junction unmatched. This CDR3 is built from 17 residues.

The chain employs TRBV27 and TRBJ2-5; D not resolved. The better agreement between TRBJ2-7 and the DNA end casts doubt on the J call. This CDR3 comprises 13 residues. CDR1 and CDR2 from the germline V gene are MNHEY and SMNVEV (reference sequence). CDR3 DNA sequence: TGTGCCAGCAGTTACAACCTGGGCTACGAGCAGTACTTC. This sequence encodes CASSYNLGYEQYF.

This chain connects TRBV7-3 to TRBJ2-6, with a possible D match to TRBD2 (6 bases). V dropped 4 bases and J dropped 0 bases, with 13 bases sitting between them. The CDR3 extends over 17 amino acids. In germline, CDR1 is SGHTA, CDR2 FQGTGA. This chain's CDR3 is CASSYGGPLSGANVLTF. For the CDR3, the DNA is TGTGCCAGCAGCTACGGGGGTCCACTCTCTGGGGCCAACGTCCTGACTTTC.

This chain connects TRBV19 to TRBJ1-5; TRBD1 matches at 7 bases. Per germline, CDR1 LNHDA and CDR2 SQIVND (reference sequence). The CDR3 sequence is 15 residues long. Trimming at V came to 3 bases and at J to 3 bases, leaving 5 bases not matched to a gene. The DNA for the CDR3 is TGTGCCAGTAGTATCGGGGACAGTCTCAATCAGCCCCAGCATTTT. This encodes CASSIGDSLNQPQHF. The complete variable domain, with remaining parts taken from reference TRBV19 and TRBJ1-5, reads DGGITQSPKYLFRKEGQNVTLSCEQNLNHDAMYWYRQDPGQGLRLIYYSQIVNDFQKGDIAEGYSVSREKKESFPLTVTSAQKNPTAFYLCASSIGDSLNQPQHFGDGTRLSIL.

The V and J genes are TRBV9 and TRBJ1-1; unclear D gene. The CDR3 has 14 amino acids. In germline, CDR1 is SGDLS, CDR2 YYNGEE. V lost 0 bases, J lost 8 bases, and 14 bases lay in between. The chain's CDR3 is CASSVETLESEAFF. The CDR3 DNA follows: TGTGCCAGCAGCGTAGAAACCCTCGAGTCGGAAGCTTTCTTT.